This T cell receptor (beta chain) was found in a study of T cells in women clearing cervical HPV infection. Clones were read by immunoSEQ multiplex PCR, and TCRdb kept only the in-frame ones, dropping some. The sample totals some 40,000 clones. Note on this clone: Read sequence stops 3 residues before the CDR3 end, and the germline J gene provides the missing end.

The V end lost 7 bases, the J end lost 4 bases, and 13 bases lay between the germline ends. CDR1 SNHLY and CDR2 FYNNEI come from the germline V gene. CDR3 size: 13 residues. HPV was found by MY09/MY11 PCR and dot-blot genotyping. This clonotype was sampled from a woman between 18 and 69 years old with a cervical HPV16 infection that either progressed to CIN3+ or cleared (not recorded which). This chain links TRBV2 with TRBJ1-2; D remains unclear. The sequenced sample consisted of blood buffy coat. The DNA read from the CDR3 is TGTGCCAGCAAGCCCCCCCGTAGCTATGGC. The encoded protein is CASKPPRSYG. The entire CDR3 sequence reads CASKPPRSYGYTF.